Following are 32 T cell receptor beta chains from one sample sequenced in a study of beta chain features in type 1 diabetes. Points from the study as a whole: Shorter TCRB CDR3s, moderately but significantly so, marked every one of the four CD4+ subsets in Type 1 diabetes patients.

Their antigen targets remain unknown. As every portion of the isolated RNA was reverse transcribed, the sequencing read expressed TCRB transcripts. Profiling relied on immunoSEQ multiplex PCR, and the TCRdb table lists in-frame clones only, not all of them. The table lists 150,000 to 200,000 clones, approximately 8.1% of them singletons. The specimen was central memory CD4+ T cells from blood. The receptors stem from a man aged 18 to 29 with type 1 diabetes.

The V gene is TRBV18, the J gene TRBJ1-4; tentative D call: TRBD1 (5 bases). The CDR3 has 15 residues. In germline, CDR1 is KGHSH, CDR2 LQKENI. V lost 4 bases and J lost 0, with 9 bases in between. CDR3 nucleotides: TGTGCCAGCTCACTTGGACAAGCAACTAATGAAAAACTGTTTTTT. Translated, it gives CASSLGQATNEKLFF.

This clone has more than one count but fewer than ten. The chain joins TRBV4-2 to TRBJ2-7; 14 nucleotides align to TRBD2. The CDR3 runs 15 residues. The V gene's germline CDR1 is LGHNA and CDR2 YNFKEQ. After removal of 2 bases from V and 6 bases from J, the junction contained 3 bases not matched to a gene. CDR3 coding DNA: TGTGCCAGCAGCCAACTGGGACTAGCGGGAGCCGAGCAGTACTTC. It encodes CASSQLGLAGAEQYF.

The chain has TRBV5-1 and TRBJ2-4, with 10 bases that match TRBD2. Trimming cost V 0 bases and J 5 bases; bases outside gene matches: 2. Germline CDR1 and CDR2: SGHRS and YFSETQ. CDR3 length: 15 residues. As DNA, the CDR3 is TGCGCCAGCAGCTTGGGGGGACTAGCGCAAAACATTCAGTACTTC. As protein: CASSLGGLAQNIQYF.

This rearrangement joins TRBV28 to TRBJ2-1; a weak D match, TRBD1 (6 bases). The germline V and J ends were trimmed by 5 bases and 8 bases, with 13 bases remaining between them. Germline CDR1 reads MDHEN; CDR2 reads SYDVKM. This CDR3 region has 13 residues. The DNA for the CDR3 is TGTGCCAGCAGTGTGACAGGTTACTATGAGCAGTTCTTC. This encodes CASSVTGYYEQFF.

The chain is built from TRBV10-2 and TRBJ2-5, with TRBD1 matching over 7 bases. CDR1 is WSHSY and CDR2 is SAAADI in the germline V gene. The trim removed 5 bases at V and 0 bases at J, leaving 6 bases unmatched. CDR3 length equals 15 residues. The DNA for the CDR3 is TGCGCCAGCAGTTTGGACAGGTCGTACCAAGAGACCCAGTACTTC. This encodes CASSLDRSYQETQYF.

This clone appeared a few times. This chain joins TRBV9 and TRBJ2-7; tentatively, D is TRBD1 (6 bases). Germline assignment: CDR1 SGDLS and CDR2 YYNGEE. The germline V and J ends were trimmed by 3 bases and 1 base, with 11 bases remaining between them. This CDR3 contains 14 residues. DNA of the CDR3: TGTGCCAGCAGCGCGCAGGGGTTGTCCTACGAGCAGTACTTC. As protein: CASSAQGLSYEQYF.

This clone has more than one count but fewer than ten. The chain uses TRBV19 and TRBJ1-2; D gene uncertain. The CDR3 spans 12 residues. Germline V gene sequence: CDR1 LNHDA, CDR2 SQIVND (reference sequence). V lost 7 bases and J lost 8, with 14 bases in between. CDR3 nucleotide sequence: TGTGCCAGTACCTCGTTCCTGAGGGGCTACACCTTC. Encoded protein: CASTSFLRGYTF.

This clone turned up a few times. J is TRBJ2-2 and V is TRBV4-1, with 7 bases fitting TRBD2. V was clipped by 5 bases and J by 6 bases; unmatched bases: 9. Germline-derived CDR1 and CDR2 are MGHRA and YSYEKL. The CDR3 has 15 amino acids. In DNA, the CDR3 is TGCGCCAGCAGCGGGCACGGCCGGGGGGCCGGGGAGCTGTTTTTT. Translating it yields CASSGHGRGAGELFF.

The J gene is TRBJ1-2, the V gene TRBV15; 8 bases map to TRBD1. This CDR3 region has 15 residues. The junction had 8 bases not matched to a gene; V was cut back by 4 bases and J by 4 bases. Per germline, CDR1 LNHNV and CDR2 YYDKDF (reference sequence). The CDR3 DNA is TGTGCCACCAGCATGGGACAGGTGAACCCCTATGGCTACACCTTC. The encoded protein is CATSMGQVNPYGYTF. The whole variable domain, filled in from reference TRBV15 and TRBJ1-2, reads DAMVIQNPRYQVTQFGKPVTLSCSQTLNHNVMYWYQQKSSQAPKLLFHYYDKDFNNEADTPDNFQSRRPNTSFCFLDIRSPGLGDTAMYLCATSMGQVNPYGYTFGSGTRLTVV.

This clone was counted only a few times. This chain connects TRBV7-2 to TRBJ2-1, with D possibly TRBD2 on 5 matching bases. V lost 2 bases and J 8 bases, leaving 19 bases between the germline ends. This CDR3 has 16 residues. Germline V CDR1 and CDR2: SGHTA, FQGNSA. CDR3 in DNA: TGTGCCAGCAGCTTATCTCCCCGGGGTATTGGCGATGAGCAGTTCTTC. Protein sequence: CASSLSPRGIGDEQFF.

The CDR3 sequence is CASSPRSGSGGQETQYF. DNA of the CDR3: TGTGCCAGCAGCCCGAGGTCTGGTAGCGGGGGCCAAGAGACCCAGTACTTC. This rearrangement joins TRBV7-9 to TRBJ2-5, with TRBD2 matching over 9 bases. CDR1 is SEHNR and CDR2 is FQNEAQ in the germline V gene (reference sequence). V gave up 5 bases and J gave up 1 base; unmatched junction bases: 11. This CDR3 spans 17 amino acids. The variable domain in full, completed from reference TRBV7-9 and TRBJ2-5, reads DTGVSQNPRHKITKRGQNVTFRCDPISEHNRLYWYRQTLGQGPEFLTYFQNEAQLEKSRLLSDRFSAERPKGSFSTLEIQRTEQGDSAMYLCASSPRSGSGGQETQYFGPGTRLLVL.

V is TRBV30 and J is TRBJ1-4; perhaps TRBD1 as D (5 bases). The V end was cut by 1 base, the J end by 7 bases, with 13 bases between. The CDR3 runs 14 residues. Germline V gene data show CDR1 as GTSNPN and CDR2 as SVGIG (reference sequence). The CDR3 reads CAWSEGEVGEKLFF. DNA for the CDR3: TGTGCCTGGAGTGAAGGGGAGGTGGGTGAAAAACTGTTTTTT.

Only a few counts were recorded for this clone. The V gene is TRBV13, the J gene TRBJ2-7; the match to TRBD2 covers 7 bases. Trimming removed 4 bases from V and 7 bases from J; junction bases left unmatched: 7. The CDR3 loop spans 13 amino acids. Germline V gene sequence: CDR1 PRHDT, CDR2 FYEKMQ (reference sequence). For the CDR3, the DNA is TGTGCCAGCAGCTCTAGCGGTTACACTGAGCAGTACTTC. Protein sequence: CASSSSGYTEQYF.

This clone was seen a few times. The rearrangement uses TRBV28 and TRBJ2-1, with 7 bases fitting TRBD2. Trimming removed 5 bases from V and 5 bases from J; junction bases left unmatched: 15. The germline CDR1 and CDR2 sequences are MDHEN and SYDVKM. The CDR3 contains 17 residues. CDR3 protein: CASSPQTSAPRDNEQFF. CDR3 coding DNA: TGTGCCAGCAGTCCACAAACTAGCGCCCCTCGGGACAATGAGCAGTTCTTC.

This clone was picked up a small number of times. The gene calls are TRBV10-3 and TRBJ1-6; a weak D match, TRBD1 (6 bases). This CDR3 comprises 14 residues. V was cut by 4 bases and J by 8 bases, with 12 bases left in between. Germline V gene sequence: CDR1 ENHRY, CDR2 SYGVKD. Here the CDR3 reads CAISVQGKDSPLHF. The CDR3 region has the DNA TGTGCCATCAGTGTCCAGGGGAAGGATTCACCCCTCCACTTT.

In its sample, this clone was seen a few times. The V call is TRBV6-9, the J call TRBJ1-1, with D tentatively TRBD1 (6 bases). The ends were cut back, 11 bases at V and 8 bases at J, with 9 bases in the middle. Germline CDR1 is MNHGY and CDR2 is SVAAGI. The CDR3 length is 9 residues. The CDR3 sequence: CAAGQEAFF. CDR3 bases: TGTGCCGCCGGACAGGAAGCTTTCTTT.

This clone occurred a few times. This rearrangement joins TRBV7-2 to TRBJ2-2, with 10 bases lining up with TRBD1. Germline lookup yields CDR1 SGHTA and CDR2 FQGNSA. This CDR3 is built from 15 residues. V shed 5 bases and J 7 bases; nucleotides not matched to a gene: 7. The CDR3 sequence is CASSLRQGANGELFF. The DNA for the CDR3 is TGTGCCAGCAGCCTGCGACAGGGGGCAAACGGGGAGCTGTTTTTT.

The gene calls are TRBV30 and TRBJ1-3; TRBD1 matches 7 bases. This CDR3 has 15 amino acids. With V trimmed by 3 bases and J by 0 bases, 5 bases remained unmatched. Germline V gene data show CDR1 as GTSNPN and CDR2 as SVGIG (reference sequence). The CDR3 sequence is CAWRTTGDSGNTIYF. CDR3 DNA: TGTGCCTGGAGGACTACAGGGGACTCTGGAAACACCATATATTTT.

In DNA, the CDR3 is TGTGCCAGCAGCGGAGAGGCGGGGGTGAGCGAGCAGTACTTC. Translated: CASSGEAGVSEQYF. The J gene is TRBJ2-7, the V gene TRBV7-2; 7 nucleotides line up with TRBD2. CDR3 length: 14 residues. The germline V gene has CDR1 SGHTA and CDR2 FQGNSA. V lost 5 bases and J lost 6; bases outside the gene matches: 10.

The CDR3 region is CASSQRLAGEPSTDTQYF. In nucleotides, the CDR3 is TGCGCCAGCAGCCAGAGACTAGCGGGGGAGCCTAGCACAGATACGCAGTATTTT. V gene TRBV4-1 combines with J gene TRBJ2-3; 12 bases align to TRBD2. Germline CDR1 and CDR2: MGHRA and YSYEKL. The CDR3 extends over 18 amino acids. After removal of 3 bases from V and 0 bases from J, the junction contained 7 bases not matched to a gene.

V is TRBV27 and J is TRBJ1-1, with TRBD1 matching 11 bases. The trim removed 4 bases at V and 4 bases at J, leaving 5 bases unmatched. This CDR3 region has 15 residues. Per germline, CDR1 MNHEY and CDR2 SMNVEV (reference sequence). CDR3 in DNA: TGTGCCAGCAGTTCCGCCGGGACAGGGGGCACTGAAGCTTTCTTT. This sequence encodes CASSSAGTGGTEAFF.

Only a few counts were recorded for this clone. The rearrangement uses TRBV7-8 and TRBJ2-3; TRBD2 aligns across 9 bases. Trimming at V came to 2 bases and at J to 2 bases, leaving 5 bases not matched to a gene. The germline V gene has CDR1 SGHVS and CDR2 FQNEAQ. The CDR3 contains 16 residues. The CDR3 loop is CASSLRGGRATDTQYF. The CDR3 nucleotides read TGTGCCAGCAGCTTACGGGGCGGGAGGGCCACAGATACGCAGTATTTT.

The chain carries TRBV21-1 and TRBJ1-2; the table's D call, TRBD1, has no DNA check behind it. TRBV21-1 has pseudogene status. The CDR3 spans 15 residues. The CDR3 sequence is CASRDEGQGAGGYTF. The CDR3 DNA sequence: TGTGCCAGCAGGGACGAGGGACAGGGGGCGGGTGGCTACACCTTC.

This clone has a handful of counts. The CDR3 DNA follows: TGTGCCAGCACCGCCCAGGAGCGGTGGGTAGGGAAGCAGTTCTTC. Translated, it gives CASTAQERWVGKQFF. The chain uses TRBV7-2 and TRBJ2-1, with D possibly matching TRBD2 (5 bases). This CDR3 comprises 15 residues. Germline V lookup: CDR1 SGHTA, CDR2 FQGNSA. The V and J ends lost 7 bases and 11 bases respectively, with 24 bases between them.

Note on this clone: At the DNA level, this CDR3 is encoded by other sequences in the same sample as well. The rearrangement joins TRBV18 to TRBJ1-2; 8 bases match TRBD1. Germline V gene data show CDR1 as KGHSH and CDR2 as LQKENI. Trimming at V came to 3 bases and at J to 3 bases, leaving 6 bases not matched to a gene. The CDR3 runs to 15 residues. This chain's CDR3 is CASSPSTGVDYGYTF. The CDR3 DNA reads TGTGCCAGCTCACCTTCGACAGGGGTGGACTATGGCTACACCTTC.

This clone was observed at least ten times. The chain links TRBV29-1 to TRBJ2-3; D possibly corresponds to TRBD2 (5 bases). The germline gives CDR1 SQVTM, CDR2 ANQGSEA. The V end lost 4 bases, the J end lost 1 base, and 9 bases lay between the germline ends. The CDR3 has 13 amino acids. CDR3: CSVGEAGTDTQYF. The DNA of the CDR3 is TGCAGCGTTGGGGAAGCGGGCACAGATACGCAGTATTTT.

The sample holds a few counts of this clone. The chain couples TRBV5-5 to TRBJ2-7, with a weak D call TRBD2 (5 bases). CDR3 length: 13 amino acids. Germline lookup yields CDR1 SGHKS and CDR2 YYEKEE (reference sequence). Trimming removed 0 bases at V and 2 bases at J, with 6 bases between. The DNA of the CDR3 is TGTGCCAGCAGCTTGGCACTAGCCTACGAGCAGTACTTC. This translates into CASSLALAYEQYF.

V gene TRBV28 combines with J gene TRBJ2-3; TRBD1 might be the D (5 bases). V was cut by 4 bases and J by 2 bases, with 7 bases left in between. Germline CDR1 is MDHEN and CDR2 is SYDVKM. This CDR3 spans 13 amino acids. The CDR3 bases are TGTGCCAGCAGTTGGGGCGACACAGATACGCAGTATTTT. Translated: CASSWGDTDTQYF.

Of note for this clone: Additional DNA sequences in this sample encode the identical CDR3. The chain recombines TRBV7-2 with TRBJ2-3; D remains ambiguous. Trimming left V 5 bases short and J 2 bases short, with 5 bases between. The germline V gene encodes CDR1 SGHTA and CDR2 FQGNSA. The CDR3 sequence is 12 residues long. For the CDR3, the DNA is TGTGCCAGCAGCCCGTTCACAGATACGCAGTATTTT. It specifies CASSPFTDTQYF. Complete variable domain (other parts from reference TRBV7-2 and TRBJ2-3): GAGVSQSPSNKVTEKGKDVELRCDPISGHTALYWYRQSLGQGLEFLIYFQGNSAPDKSGLPSDRFSAERTGGSVSTLTIQRTQQEDSAVYLCASSPFTDTQYFGPGTRLTVL.

This clone was seen a few times. The rearrangement links TRBV7-2 to TRBJ1-4; a possible D gene is TRBD1 (5 bases). Germline V gene lookup returns CDR1 SGHTA and CDR2 FQGNSA. Trimming took 5 bases from V and 10 from J, leaving 20 bases between them. CDR3 length: 15 amino acids. CDR3 in amino acids: CASSTFSGDGGKLFF. As DNA, the CDR3 is TGTGCCAGCAGCACATTTTCGGGGGATGGCGGAAAACTGTTTTTT.

In this sample, this clone turned up a few times. CDR3 amino acids: CAWSVAAGGGSYTF. Written as DNA, the CDR3 is TGTGCCTGGAGTGTTGCGGCAGGGGGAGGTAGCTACACCTTC. The rearrangement links TRBV30 to TRBJ1-2; TRBD1 matches 7 bases. Germline CDR1 and CDR2: GTSNPN and SVGIG (reference sequence). This CDR3 region has 14 residues. V trimming: 0 bases; J trimming: 9 bases; junction bases outside the gene matches: 10.

In its sample, this clone was seen many times. This rearrangement joins TRBV4-2 to TRBJ2-4; 10 bases fit TRBD2. With 0 bases clipped from V and 1 base from J, the junction kept 3 bases outside the gene matches. The CDR3 is 17 amino acids. Germline CDR1 reads LGHNA; CDR2 reads YNFKEQ. CDR3 residues: CASSQDKREGAKNIQYF. The DNA of the CDR3 is TGTGCCAGCAGCCAAGACAAGCGGGAGGGGGCCAAAAACATTCAGTACTTC.